These 30 T cell receptor beta chains came from one sample sequenced in a study of T cell responses to AZD1222 COVID-19 vaccine. Sequenced by immunoSEQ multiplex PCR; TCRdb stores in-frame clones only, minus some. The data contain around 130,000 clones, more than 85% of them seen just once; the ten biggest clones take up 4.5% to 6%. The material was peripheral blood, obtained on day 0 of AZD1222 vaccination. The receptors come from an adult in good health.

V gene TRBV18 combines with J gene TRBJ1-5; D gene ambiguous. Germline V gives CDR1 KGHSH, CDR2 LQKENI. With 8 bases removed from V and 4 bases from J, the gap between germline ends came to 18 bases. This CDR3 is 15 amino acids long. The CDR3 here is CASKAGPFGNQPQHF. The CDR3 DNA reads TGTGCCAGCAAGGCGGGCCCCTTCGGTAATCAGCCCCAGCATTTT.

As to this clone: The junction does not match germline at one end; this may be a read error. The chain uses TRBV30 and TRBJ2-1; D possibly corresponds to TRBD1 (5 bases). In germline, CDR1 is GTSNPN, CDR2 SVGIG (reference sequence). The CDR3 has 13 amino acids. The CDR3 loop reads CAWRTGPYDEQFF. The CDR3 DNA reads as TGTGCCTGGAGAACAGGCCCCTACGATGAGCAGTTCTTC. Using reference TRBV30 and TRBJ2-1 for the parts outside the CDR3, the full variable domain is SQTIHQWPATLVQPVGSPLSLECTVEGTSNPNLYWYRQAAGRGLQLLFYSVGIGQISSEVPQNLSASRPQDRQFILSSKKLLLSDSGFYLCAWRTGPYDEQFFGPGTRLTVL.

This chain uses TRBV11-2 with TRBJ2-3; tentative D call: TRBD2 (6 bases). The CDR3 contains 16 residues. In germline, CDR1 is SGHAT, CDR2 FQNNGV. Deletions cut 4 bases from V and 5 bases from J, with 19 bases between. Here the CDR3 reads CASSSRPDFGGDTQYF. CDR3 DNA: TGTGCCAGCAGCTCCCGACCCGACTTCGGGGGAGATACGCAGTATTTT.

J is TRBJ2-3 and V is TRBV6-1, with 9 bases identical to TRBD2. The CDR3 totals 14 residues. V lost 1 base and J lost 4; bases outside the gene matches: 0. Per germline, CDR1 MNHNS and CDR2 SASEGT. As DNA, the CDR3 is TGTGCCAGCAGTGAAGGGACTAGCGCAGATACGCAGTATTTT. Amino acids: CASSEGTSADTQYF.

This rearrangement joins TRBV4-2 to TRBJ1-1; the D gene is possibly TRBD1 (6 bases). The CDR3 extends over 14 amino acids. Germline CDR1 is LGHNA and CDR2 is YNFKEQ. The V gene lost 1 base and the J gene lost 12 bases, with 18 bases spanning the gap. The CDR3 is CASSQVGTIQGTFF. The CDR3 nucleotides are TGTGCCAGCAGCCAAGTCGGGACAATACAAGGAACTTTCTTT.

The V call is TRBV28, the J call TRBJ2-2; 8 bases fit TRBD2. Germline CDR1 reads MDHEN; CDR2 reads SYDVKM. The CDR3 runs 17 residues. V was pared by 2 bases and J by 0 bases, with 5 bases of the junction left unmatched. CDR3 nucleotide sequence: TGTGCCAGCAGTTTAGGTTCTAGCGGGTCGAACACCGGGGAGCTGTTTTTT. Translation gives CASSLGSSGSNTGELFF.

This sequence joins TRBV7-2 and TRBJ2-7; 12 positions agree with TRBD2. The CDR3 spans 19 residues. Trimming at V came to 2 bases and at J to 4 bases, leaving 15 bases not matched to a gene. Germline V lookup: CDR1 SGHTA, CDR2 FQGNSA. DNA for the CDR3: TGTGCCAGCAGCTTAAAGGGGACTAGCGGGCGGATAGGTAAATACGAGCAGTACTTC. It yields the protein CASSLKGTSGRIGKYEQYF.

The V call is TRBV6-2 or TRBV6-3, the J call TRBJ2-1; tentatively, D is TRBD1 (5 bases). With 5 bases removed from V and 6 bases from J, the gap between germline ends came to 14 bases. The CDR3 covers 14 residues. The V gene's germline CDR1 is MNHEY and CDR2 SVGEGT. The CDR3 sequence is CASSPIGARNEQFF. The CDR3 DNA sequence: TGTGCCAGCAGTCCGATTGGGGCCCGCAATGAGCAGTTCTTC.

The chain couples TRBV14 to TRBJ2-3; a weak D match, TRBD2 (6 bases). The germline V gene encodes CDR1 SGHDN and CDR2 FVKESK. Trimming shortened V by 2 bases and J by 2 bases, and 14 bases separated the two germline ends. The CDR3 loop spans 16 amino acids. In nucleotides, the CDR3 is TGTGCCAGCAGCCAATTTGGGCGGGGCTACACAGATACGCAGTATTTT. It is translated as CASSQFGRGYTDTQYF.

CDR3 residues: CASSVGQAPNQPQHF. The CDR3 DNA reads TGTGCCAGCAGCGTTGGACAGGCTCCCAATCAGCCCCAGCATTTT. This chain connects TRBV9 to TRBJ1-5, with 7 bases that match TRBD1. CDR1 and CDR2 (germline): SGDLS, YYNGEE. After removal of 2 bases from V and 3 bases from J, the junction contained 5 bases not matched to a gene. The length of the CDR3 is 15 residues.

The gene calls are TRBV4-1 and TRBJ1-1; 8 nucleotides line up with TRBD1. This CDR3 is 18 amino acids long. Trimming removed 0 bases from V and 0 bases from J; junction bases left unmatched: 9. From germline, CDR1 is MGHRA and CDR2 YSYEKL. The CDR3 is CASSQDEIQGGLNTEAFF. The CDR3 bases are TGCGCCAGCAGCCAAGATGAGATACAGGGGGGTCTGAACACTGAAGCTTTCTTT.

This clone came up once. The chain couples TRBV7-3 to TRBJ2-1; 9 nucleotides agree with TRBD1. This CDR3 has 14 residues. The germline V gene encodes CDR1 SGHTA and CDR2 FQGTGA. V lost 3 bases to trimming and J lost 8 bases; unmatched junction nucleotides: 5. CDR3 in DNA: TGTGCCAGCAGCTTGGGACAGGGTAAAGATGAGCAGTTCTTC. This codes for CASSLGQGKDEQFF.

V usage is TRBV29-1 and J usage is TRBJ1-2, with D maybe TRBD1 (5 bases). Trimming shortened V by 4 bases and J by 0 bases, and 9 bases separated the two germline ends. There are 13 residues in the CDR3. Germline-derived CDR1 and CDR2 are SQVTM and ANQGSEA. In nucleotides, the CDR3 is TGCAGCGTTGGGGGGGATTCTAACTATGGCTACACCTTC. This translates into CSVGGDSNYGYTF.

This clone was counted once. The gene calls are TRBV18 and TRBJ1-1; D is unclear. There are 14 residues in the CDR3. Germline V CDR1 and CDR2: KGHSH, LQKENI. The ends were cut back, 3 bases at V and 4 bases at J, with 12 bases in the middle. In nucleotides, the CDR3 is TGTGCCAGCTCACCCTACCCTGAGGGCACTGAAGCTTTCTTT. It is translated as CASSPYPEGTEAFF.

This rearrangement joins TRBV9 to TRBJ1-5, with D possibly matching TRBD1 (6 bases). This CDR3 has 14 amino acids. V was cut by 2 bases and J by 2 bases, with 8 bases left in between. CDR1 SGDLS and CDR2 YYNGEE come from the germline V gene. The CDR3 nucleotides read TGTGCCAGCAGCGTTGAGGGGGGCAATCAGCCCCAGCATTTT. It encodes CASSVEGGNQPQHF.

The chain joins TRBV10-3 to TRBJ2-2; 14 nucleotides match TRBD2. V gave up 4 bases and J gave up 6 bases; unmatched junction bases: 7. The germline V gene encodes CDR1 ENHRY and CDR2 SYGVKD. This CDR3 has 17 amino acids. This CDR3 reads CAISVSGTSGSSGELFF. In DNA form, the CDR3 reads TGTGCCATCAGTGTATCCGGGACTAGCGGGAGCTCCGGGGAGCTGTTTTTT.

This rearrangement joins TRBV19 to TRBJ1-3, with 10 bases that match TRBD1. The J segment lost 0 bases and the V segment lost 1 base, leaving 6 bases of the junction unmatched. The germline gives CDR1 LNHDA, CDR2 SQIVND (reference sequence). This CDR3 has 18 residues. The CDR3 sequence: CASSIVGQGENSGNTIYF. In DNA, the CDR3 is TGTGCCAGTAGTATAGTCGGACAGGGGGAAAACTCTGGAAACACCATATATTTT.

This chain uses TRBV7-2 with TRBJ2-1; 10 bases map to TRBD2. The length of the CDR3 is 12 residues. The germline CDR1 and CDR2 sequences are SGHTA and FQGNSA. V trimming: 4 bases; J trimming: 13 bases; junction bases outside the gene matches: 4. CDR3 residues: CASSSLAGVQFF. The CDR3 nucleotides are TGTGCCAGCAGCTCCCTAGCGGGAGTACAGTTCTTC.

The chain joins TRBV3-1 (or the pseudogene TRBV3-2) to TRBJ1-1, with 8 bases aligning to TRBD1. CDR1 LGHDT and CDR2 YNNKEL come from the germline V gene (reference sequence). Trimming at V came to 4 bases and at J to 4 bases, leaving 5 bases not matched to a gene. This CDR3 is 14 amino acids long. The DNA of the CDR3 is TGTGCCAGCAGCCGGCAGGGGGCGGGCACTGAAGCTTTCTTT. Amino acids: CASSRQGAGTEAFF.

This chain links TRBV19 with TRBJ1-2; D not certain. The germline CDR1 and CDR2 sequences are LNHDA and SQIVND (reference sequence). Trimming left V 7 bases short and J 0 bases short, with 9 bases between. The CDR3 is 13 amino acids. CDR3 coding DNA: TGTGCCAGTAACTCGGCTCCTAACTATGGCTACACCTTC. Protein: CASNSAPNYGYTF.

V and J are TRBV7-8 and TRBJ2-3, with D hard to call. V was clipped by 5 bases and J by 4 bases, with 7 bases between them. The CDR3 is 12 residues long. Germline CDR1 is SGHVS and CDR2 is FQNEAQ. The CDR3, as DNA: TGTGCCAGCAGCCTCAGCGCAGATACGCAGTATTTT. Its translation is CASSLSADTQYF. The variable domain in full, with the rest retrieved from reference TRBV7-8 and TRBJ2-3, is GAGVSQSPRYKVAKRGQDVALRCDPISGHVSLFWYQQALGQGPEFLTYFQNEAQLDKSGLPSDRFFAERPEGSVSTLKIQRTQQEDSAVYLCASSLSADTQYFGPGTRLTVL.

A note on this clone: Other DNA sequences of this sample code for an identical CDR3. CDR3 residues: CASSLGSNQPQHF. The CDR3 coding sequence is TGCGCCAGCAGCTTGGGTAGCAATCAGCCCCAGCATTTT. V usage is TRBV5-1 and J usage is TRBJ1-5; no definite D call. The V end was cut by 0 bases, the J end by 0 bases, with 1 base between. Germline CDR1 is SGHRS and CDR2 is YFSETQ. The CDR3 is 13 residues long.

The CDR3 DNA reads as TGTGCCAGCACCAGTATCGCGCTTAGTGGCACAGATACGCAGTATTTT. Encoded protein: CASTSIALSGTDTQYF. The rearrangement joins TRBV28 to TRBJ2-3, with no clear D. This CDR3 is built from 16 residues. The V end lost 7 bases, the J end lost 1 base, and 18 bases lay between the germline ends. Germline CDR1 reads MDHEN; CDR2 reads SYDVKM.

In its sample, this clone was seen once. The chain links TRBV6-5 to TRBJ2-7; the D call may be TRBD1 or TRBD2 (5 bases each). This CDR3 is 14 amino acids long. Germline V gene sequence: CDR1 MNHEY, CDR2 SVGAGI. The V end was cut by 8 bases, the J end by 5 bases, with 19 bases between. The CDR3 DNA is TGTGCCAGCTTAGAGGGGTCCCTCCTGGACGAGCAGTACTTC. This translates into CASLEGSLLDEQYF.

The rearrangement links TRBV30 to TRBJ2-7, with 7 bases fitting TRBD2. Germline CDR1 is GTSNPN and CDR2 is SVGIG (reference sequence). The V segment lost 4 bases and the J segment 7 bases; nucleotides outside the gene matches: 7. The CDR3 is 12 amino acids. The DNA for the CDR3 is TGTGCCTGGAACATGGGAGGGAAGGAGCAGTACTTC. Translation: CAWNMGGKEQYF. Full variable domain (rest looked up from reference TRBV30 and TRBJ2-7): SQTIHQWPATLVQPVGSPLSLECTVEGTSNPNLYWYRQAAGRGLQLLFYSVGIGQISSEVPQNLSASRPQDRQFILSSKKLLLSDSGFYLCAWNMGGKEQYFGPGTRLTVT.

The chain combines TRBV11-3 with TRBJ2-1, with a possible D match to TRBD1 (6 bases). Trimming stripped 3 bases from V and 6 bases from J, with 9 bases between. Germline loops: CDR1 SGHNT, CDR2 YENEEA. The CDR3 runs to 13 residues. The CDR3 bases are TGTGCCAGCAGCTTGGCCAGGGGCAATGAGCAGTTCTTC. Amino acid sequence: CASSLARGNEQFF.

This clone appeared a single time. The V and J genes are TRBV27 and TRBJ1-5; D ambiguous. V shed 2 bases and J shed 9 bases, with 14 bases lying between them. The germline gives CDR1 MNHEY, CDR2 SMNVEV (reference sequence). This CDR3 region has 14 residues. The CDR3 DNA sequence: TGTGCCAGCAGTTTAGGGTTGGAGCTACGGCCCCAGCATTTT. Amino acid sequence: CASSLGLELRPQHF.

The CDR3 DNA follows: TGTGCCAGCAGTTTAGACAAGAACACTGAAGCTTTCTTT. Translating gives CASSLDKNTEAFF. This chain connects TRBV6-5 to TRBJ1-1, with unresolved D. Germline V gene lookup returns CDR1 MNHEY and CDR2 SVGAGI. The CDR3 totals 13 residues. V was shortened by 4 bases and J by 1 base, with 7 bases between the two germline ends.

The chain has TRBV2 and TRBJ2-1; the match to TRBD1 covers 8 bases. The length of the CDR3 is 15 residues. CDR1 is SNHLY and CDR2 is FYNNEI in the germline V gene. After removal of 4 bases from V and 8 bases from J, the junction contained 10 bases not matched to a gene. In DNA form, the CDR3 reads TGTGCCAGCAGTGCCGGTTGGCAGGGGGCGGATGAGCAGTTCTTC. Protein: CASSAGWQGADEQFF.

The rearrangement joins TRBV19 to TRBJ1-1; TRBD1 matches 8 bases. The length of the CDR3 is 14 residues. V shed 5 bases and J 6 bases; nucleotides not matched to a gene: 8. Germline V gene data show CDR1 as LNHDA and CDR2 as SQIVND (reference sequence). The CDR3 sequence is CASSPGGTGSEAFF. As DNA, the CDR3 is TGTGCCAGTAGTCCGGGAGGGACAGGCTCTGAAGCTTTCTTT. The full variable domain, completed using reference TRBV19 and TRBJ1-1, is DGGITQSPKYLFRKEGQNVTLSCEQNLNHDAMYWYRQDPGQGLRLIYYSQIVNDFQKGDIAEGYSVSREKKESFPLTVTSAQKNPTAFYLCASSPGGTGSEAFFGQGTRLTVV.